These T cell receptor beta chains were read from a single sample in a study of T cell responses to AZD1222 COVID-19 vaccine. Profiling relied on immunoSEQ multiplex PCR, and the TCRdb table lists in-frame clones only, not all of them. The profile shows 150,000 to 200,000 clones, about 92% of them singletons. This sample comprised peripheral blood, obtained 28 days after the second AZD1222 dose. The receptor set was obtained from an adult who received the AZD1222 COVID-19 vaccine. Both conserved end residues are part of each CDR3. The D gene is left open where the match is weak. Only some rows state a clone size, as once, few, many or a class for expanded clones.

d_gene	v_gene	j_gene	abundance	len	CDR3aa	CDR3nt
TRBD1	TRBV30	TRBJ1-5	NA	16	CAWTFGGTGGIQPQHF	TGTGCCTGGACCTTCGGGGGGACAGGGGGAATTCAGCCCCAGCATTTT
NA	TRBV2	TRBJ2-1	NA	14	CASRRGPGSNEQFF	TGTGCCAGCAGGAGAGGACCTGGATCCAATGAGCAGTTCTTC
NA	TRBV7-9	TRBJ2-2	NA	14	CASSQDGTTGELFF	TGTGCCAGCAGTCAAGACGGAACCACCGGGGAGCTGTTTTTT
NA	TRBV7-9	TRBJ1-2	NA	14	CASSLGAGRYGYTF	TGTGCCAGCAGCTTAGGGGCAGGTCGCTATGGCTACACCTTC
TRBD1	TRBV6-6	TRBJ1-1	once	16	CASNLPTGELNTEAFF	TGTGCCAGCAACCTACCGACAGGGGAATTGAACACTGAAGCTTTCTTT
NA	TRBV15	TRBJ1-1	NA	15	CATSREWGLNTEAFF	TGTGCCACCAGCAGAGAGTGGGGCCTGAACACTGAAGCTTTCTTT
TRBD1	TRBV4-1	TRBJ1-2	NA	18	CASSSPDRGQSNFYGYTF	TGCGCCAGCAGCTCCCCGGACAGGGGGCAGAGCAATTTCTATGGCTACACCTTC
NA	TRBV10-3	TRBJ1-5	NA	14	CAISESRSDQPQHF	TGTGCCATCAGTGAATCCAGGTCAGATCAGCCCCAGCATTTT
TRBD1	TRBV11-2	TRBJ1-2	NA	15	CASSPRTGDFQSYTF	TGTGCCAGCAGTCCTAGGACAGGGGACTTTCAAAGCTACACCTTC
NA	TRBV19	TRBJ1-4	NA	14	CASSTRQGDEKLFF	TGTGCCAGTAGTACCCGTCAGGGCGATGAAAAACTGTTTTTT
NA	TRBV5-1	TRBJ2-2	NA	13	CASSLMGNGELFF	TGCGCCAGCAGCTTGATGGGTAACGGGGAGCTGTTTTTT
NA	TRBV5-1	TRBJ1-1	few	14	CASSLEGVNTEAFF	TGCGCCAGCAGCTTGGAGGGGGTGAACACTGAAGCTTTCTTT
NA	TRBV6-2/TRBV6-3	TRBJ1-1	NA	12	CASSHGSAEAFF	TGTGCCAGCAGCCACGGATCGGCTGAAGCTTTCTTT
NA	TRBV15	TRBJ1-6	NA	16	CATSRELSSYNSPLHF	TGTGCCACCAGCAGAGAACTGAGCTCCTATAATTCACCCCTCCACTTT
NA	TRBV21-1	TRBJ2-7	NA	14	CASSKDGQSYEQYF	TGTGCCAGCAGCAAAGACGGACAGTCCTACGAGCAGTACTTC
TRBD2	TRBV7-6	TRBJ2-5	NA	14	CASSGLAGKETQYF	TGTGCCAGCAGCGGACTAGCGGGTAAAGAGACCCAGTACTTC
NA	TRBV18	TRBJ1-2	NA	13	CASSPRDTYGYTF	TGTGCCAGCTCACCACGGGACACCTATGGCTACACCTTC
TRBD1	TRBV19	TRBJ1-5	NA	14	CASAGQGIGQPQHF	TGTGCCAGTGCGGGACAGGGGATCGGTCAGCCCCAGCATTTT
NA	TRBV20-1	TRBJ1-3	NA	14	CSASNSGSGNTIYF	TGCAGTGCTAGTAACTCGGGGTCTGGAAACACCATATATTTT
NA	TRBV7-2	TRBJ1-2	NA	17	CASSLEALGGLNYGYTF	TGTGCCAGCAGCTTAGAGGCCTTGGGGGGCCTCAACTATGGCTACACCTTC
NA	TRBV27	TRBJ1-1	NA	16	CASSLLVGGANTEAFF	TGTGCCAGCAGTTTACTGGTCGGAGGGGCGAACACTGAAGCTTTCTTT
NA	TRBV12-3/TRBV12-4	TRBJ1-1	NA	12	CASSFRGTEAFF	TGTGCCAGCAGTTTTAGGGGGACTGAAGCTTTCTTT
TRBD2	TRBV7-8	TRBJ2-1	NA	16	CASSLGVLAGRNEQFF	TGTGCCAGCAGCTTAGGGGTCCTAGCGGGGAGAAATGAGCAGTTCTTC
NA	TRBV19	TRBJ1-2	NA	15	CASSSPNKRDYGYTF	TGTGCCAGTAGTTCCCCTAATAAGAGGGACTATGGCTACACCTTC
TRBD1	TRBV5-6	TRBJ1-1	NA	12	CASSLGGQGAFF	TGTGCCAGCAGCTTGGGTGGACAGGGAGCTTTCTTT
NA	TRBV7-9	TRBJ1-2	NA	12	CASSYEGGGYTF	TGTGCCAGCAGTTACGAGGGGGGCGGCTACACCTTC
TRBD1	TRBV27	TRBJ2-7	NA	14	CASNRGDYPYEQYF	TGTGCCAGCAACAGGGGTGATTACCCCTACGAGCAGTACTTC
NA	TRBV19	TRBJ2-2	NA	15	CASSITDINTGELFF	TGTGCCAGTAGTATCACTGACATAAACACCGGGGAGCTGTTTTTT
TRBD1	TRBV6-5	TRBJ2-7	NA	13	CASRTPGGREQYF	TGTGCCAGCAGGACCCCAGGGGGTCGCGAGCAGTACTTC
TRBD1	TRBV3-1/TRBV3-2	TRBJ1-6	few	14	CASSPRGQNSPLHF	TGTGCCAGCAGCCCCAGGGGGCAGAATTCACCCCTCCACTTT
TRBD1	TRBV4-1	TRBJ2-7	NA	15	CASSQDGAGGLEQYF	TGCGCCAGCAGCCAAGATGGGGCAGGGGGCTTAGAGCAGTACTTC
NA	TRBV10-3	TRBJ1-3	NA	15	CAISGTGGTGNTIYF	TGTGCCATCAGTGGGACGGGAGGAACTGGAAACACCATATATTTT
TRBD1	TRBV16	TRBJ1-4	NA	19	CASSQFKRQGGRAAEKLFF	TGTGCCAGCAGCCAATTTAAACGTCAGGGGGGCCGGGCGGCTGAAAAACTGTTTTTT
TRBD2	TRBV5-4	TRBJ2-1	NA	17	CASSSFSGSSSYNEQFF	TGTGCCAGCAGCTCCTTTAGCGGGTCGAGCTCCTACAATGAGCAGTTCTTC
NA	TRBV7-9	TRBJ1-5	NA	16	CASSLGGAIGNQPQHF	TGTGCCAGCAGCTTAGGGGGAGCTATAGGCAATCAGCCCCAGCATTTT
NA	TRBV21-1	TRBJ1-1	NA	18	CASSKEEGGGFVNTEAFF	TGTGCCAGCAGCAAAGAAGAAGGAGGGGGGTTTGTGAACACTGAAGCTTTCTTT
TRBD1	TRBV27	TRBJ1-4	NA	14	CASSETGGGEKLFF	TGTGCCAGCAGTGAGACAGGGGGCGGTGAAAAACTGTTTTTT
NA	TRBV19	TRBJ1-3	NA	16	CASSQQGLNSGNTIYF	TGTGCCAGTAGTCAACAGGGACTCAACTCTGGAAACACCATATATTTT
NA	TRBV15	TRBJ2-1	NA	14	CATSRLVVDNEQFF	TGTGCCACCAGCCGACTAGTAGTCGACAATGAGCAGTTCTTC
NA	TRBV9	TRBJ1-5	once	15	CASSLGTEYGQPQHF	TGTGCCAGCAGCTTGGGGACTGAATATGGTCAGCCCCAGCATTTT
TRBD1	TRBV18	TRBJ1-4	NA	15	CASSLGDRVGEKLFF	TGTGCCAGCTCACTCGGGGACAGGGTTGGTGAAAAACTGTTTTTT
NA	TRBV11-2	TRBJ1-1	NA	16	CASSSPGGMTDTEAFF	TGTGCCAGCAGCTCCCCTGGGGGGATGACGGACACTGAAGCTTTCTTT
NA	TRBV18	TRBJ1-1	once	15	CASSRPSYRNTEAFF	TGTGCCAGCTCACGCCCTTCATACCGGAACACTGAAGCTTTCTTT
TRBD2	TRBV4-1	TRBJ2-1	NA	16	CASSQVRRGGYNEQFF	TGCGCCAGCAGCCAAGTAAGGCGGGGGGGCTACAATGAGCAGTTCTTC
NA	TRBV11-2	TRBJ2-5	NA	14	CASSPRRIQETQYF	TGTGCCAGCAGCCCCCGGCGGATTCAAGAGACCCAGTACTTC
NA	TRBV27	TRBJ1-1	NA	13	CASSSTRNTEAFF	TGTGCCAGCAGTTCTACTAGGAACACTGAAGCTTTCTTT
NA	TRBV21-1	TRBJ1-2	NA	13	CASNPVGGKGYTF	TGTGCCAGCAACCCCGTAGGGGGGAAGGGCTACACCTTC
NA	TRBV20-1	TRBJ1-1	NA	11	CSAWGQTEAFF	TGCAGTGCGTGGGGGCAGACTGAAGCTTTCTTT
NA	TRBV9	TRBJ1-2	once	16	CASSVGHVWREGGYTF	TGTGCCAGCAGCGTAGGCCATGTTTGGAGGGAGGGTGGCTACACCTTC
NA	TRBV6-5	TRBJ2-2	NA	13	CASSPGTSGELFF	TGTGCCAGCAGTCCAGGGACCTCCGGGGAGCTGTTTTTT
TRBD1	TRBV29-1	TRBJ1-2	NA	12	CSVSTGLGGYTF	TGCAGCGTTTCGACAGGGCTTGGAGGCTACACCTTC
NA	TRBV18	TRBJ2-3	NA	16	CATSVQATSGTDTQYF	TGTGCCACCTCGGTTCAGGCGACCTCGGGCACAGATACGCAGTATTTT
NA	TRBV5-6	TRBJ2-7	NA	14	CASTLGAGWYEQYF	TGTGCCAGCACCCTAGGGGCGGGGTGGTACGAGCAGTACTTC
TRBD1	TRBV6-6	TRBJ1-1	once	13	CASHGQGNTEAFF	TGTGCCAGCCATGGACAGGGGAACACTGAAGCTTTCTTT
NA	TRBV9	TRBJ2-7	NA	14	CASSASRGGYEQYF	TGTGCCAGCAGCGCGTCCCGGGGTGGCTACGAGCAGTACTTC